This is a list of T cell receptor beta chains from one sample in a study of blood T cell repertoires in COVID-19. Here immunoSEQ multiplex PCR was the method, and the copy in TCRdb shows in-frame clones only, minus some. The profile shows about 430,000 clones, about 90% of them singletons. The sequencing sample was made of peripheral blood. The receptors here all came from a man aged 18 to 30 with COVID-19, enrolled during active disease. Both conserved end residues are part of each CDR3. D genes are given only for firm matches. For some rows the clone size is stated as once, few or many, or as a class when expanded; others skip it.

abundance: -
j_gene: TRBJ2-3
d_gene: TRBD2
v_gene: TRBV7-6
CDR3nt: TGTGCCAGCAGCTCACCAAATGGGACTAGCGAAAGCACAGATACGCAGTATTTT
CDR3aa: CASSSPNGTSESTDTQYF

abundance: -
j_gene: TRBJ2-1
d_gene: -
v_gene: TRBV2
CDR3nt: TGTGCCAGCAGGAATGGCAGGTCCTACAATGAGCAGTTCTTC
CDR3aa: CASRNGRSYNEQFF

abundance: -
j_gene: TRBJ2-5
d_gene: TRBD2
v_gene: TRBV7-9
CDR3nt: TGTGCCAGCAGCCCTGGACTAGCGGGGGGACAAGAGACCCAGTACTTC
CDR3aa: CASSPGLAGGQETQYF

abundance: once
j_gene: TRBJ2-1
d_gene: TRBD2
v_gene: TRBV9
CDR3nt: TGTGCCAGCAGCATCGAACTAGCGGGGGGAAGTAATGAGCAGTTCTTC
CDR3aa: CASSIELAGGSNEQFF

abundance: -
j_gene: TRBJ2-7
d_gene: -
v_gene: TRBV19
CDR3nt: TGTGCCAGTAGTATAGGCGGATCCTACGAGCAGTACTTC
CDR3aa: CASSIGGSYEQYF

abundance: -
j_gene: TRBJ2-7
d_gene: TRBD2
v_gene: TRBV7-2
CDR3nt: TGTGCCAGCAGCTTACAGGTCGGGGGGGCCTCTAAAGAGCAGTACTTC
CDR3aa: CASSLQVGGASKEQYF

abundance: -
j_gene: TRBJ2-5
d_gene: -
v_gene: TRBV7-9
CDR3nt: TGTGCCAGCAGCTCCCGACAGACCGGCAAAGAGACCCAGTACTTC
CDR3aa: CASSSRQTGKETQYF

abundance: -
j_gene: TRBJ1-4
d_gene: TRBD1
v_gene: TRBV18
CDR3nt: TGTGCCAGCTCACCTTACGGACAGGGAGGAACTAATGAAAAACTGTTTTTT
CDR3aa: CASSPYGQGGTNEKLFF

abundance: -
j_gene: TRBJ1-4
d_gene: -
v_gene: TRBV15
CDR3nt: TGTGCCACCAGCTCAGGGAGGCGGTCTAATGAAAAACTGTTTTTT
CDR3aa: CATSSGRRSNEKLFF

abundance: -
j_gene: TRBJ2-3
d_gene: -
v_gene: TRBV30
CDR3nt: TGTGCCTGGAGTGTACGGGATACGCAGTATTTT
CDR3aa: CAWSVRDTQYF

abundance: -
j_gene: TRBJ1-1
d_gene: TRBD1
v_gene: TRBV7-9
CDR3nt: TGTGCCAGCAGCTTAGCGACCCAGGGGGAGAACACTGAAGCTTTCTTT
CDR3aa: CASSLATQGENTEAFF

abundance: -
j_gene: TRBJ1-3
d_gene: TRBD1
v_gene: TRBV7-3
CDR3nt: TGTGCCAGCAGCCGGACAGGGGGCTCTGGAAACACCATATATTTT
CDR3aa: CASSRTGGSGNTIYF

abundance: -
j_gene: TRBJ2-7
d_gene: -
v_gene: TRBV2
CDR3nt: TGTGCCAGCAGTGAAAGGCCAGGGGATTACGAGCAGTACTTC
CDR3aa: CASSERPGDYEQYF